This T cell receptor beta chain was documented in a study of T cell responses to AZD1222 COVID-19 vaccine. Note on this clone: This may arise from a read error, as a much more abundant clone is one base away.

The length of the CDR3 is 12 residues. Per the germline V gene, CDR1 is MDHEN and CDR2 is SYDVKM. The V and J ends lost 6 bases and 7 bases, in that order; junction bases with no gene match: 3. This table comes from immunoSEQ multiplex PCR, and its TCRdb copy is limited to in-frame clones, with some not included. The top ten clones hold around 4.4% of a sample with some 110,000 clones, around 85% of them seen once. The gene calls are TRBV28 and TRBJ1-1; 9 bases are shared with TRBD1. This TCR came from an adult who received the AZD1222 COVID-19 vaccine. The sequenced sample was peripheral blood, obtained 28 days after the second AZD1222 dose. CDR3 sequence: CASSPTGGEAFF. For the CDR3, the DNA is TGTGCCAGCAGCCCGACAGGGGGTGAAGCTTTCTTT. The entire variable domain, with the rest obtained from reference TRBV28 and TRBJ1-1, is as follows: DVKVTQSSRYLVKRTGEKVFLECVQDMDHENMFWYRQDPGLGLRLIYFSYDVKMKEKGDIPEGYSVSREKKERFSLILESASTNQTSMYLCASSPTGGEAFFGQGTRLTVV.